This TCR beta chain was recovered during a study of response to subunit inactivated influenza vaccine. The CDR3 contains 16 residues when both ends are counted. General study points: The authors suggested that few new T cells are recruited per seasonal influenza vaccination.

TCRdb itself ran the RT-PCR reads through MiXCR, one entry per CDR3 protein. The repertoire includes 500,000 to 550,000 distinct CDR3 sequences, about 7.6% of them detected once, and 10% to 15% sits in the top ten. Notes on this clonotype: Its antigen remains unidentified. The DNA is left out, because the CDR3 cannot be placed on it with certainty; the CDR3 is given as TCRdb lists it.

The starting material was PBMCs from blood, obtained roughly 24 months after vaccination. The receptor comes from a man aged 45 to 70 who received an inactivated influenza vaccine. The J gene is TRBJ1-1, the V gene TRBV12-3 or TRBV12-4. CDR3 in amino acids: CASSSSGGEFRTEAFF.